The 6 T cell receptor beta chains below all came from one sample that was sequenced in a study of beta chain features in type 1 diabetes. Notes on the study in general: In all four CD4+ subsets, TCRB CDR3 length was significantly, moderately reduced in type 1 diabetes.

For these TCRs, the target antigens are not known. The entirety of the isolated RNA underwent reverse transcription, so expressed TCRB transcripts were sequenced. Here immunoSEQ multiplex PCR was the method, and the copy in TCRdb shows in-frame clones only, minus some. The sample comprises roughly 290,000 clones, roughly 15% of which are singletons, and around 0.015% rests with the top ten. Sequenced sample: naive CD4+ T cells from blood. All receptors derive from a man in his late teens or twenties with type 1 diabetes.

This clone appeared a few times. This chain connects TRBV15 to TRBJ2-1, with TRBD2 as a possible D gene (5 bases). The CDR3 runs to 15 residues. Germline CDR1 and CDR2: LNHNV and YYDKDF (reference sequence). Deletions cut 5 bases from V and 3 bases from J, with 14 bases between. DNA of the CDR3: TGTGCCACCAGCGGTGGACGGGAATTCTACAATGAGCAGTTCTTC. Its translation: CATSGGREFYNEQFF. Looking up the rest from reference TRBV15 and TRBJ2-1 gives the full variable domain: DAMVIQNPRYQVTQFGKPVTLSCSQTLNHNVMYWYQQKSSQAPKLLFHYYDKDFNNEADTPDNFQSRRPNTSFCFLDIRSPGLGDTAMYLCATSGGREFYNEQFFGPGTRLTVL.

This clone was counted between two and nine times. The rearrangement links TRBV21-1 to TRBJ2-7; the listed D gene, TRBD1, was not tested against the DNA. TRBV21-1 is classified as a pseudogene. The CDR3 is 16 residues long. As DNA, the CDR3 is TGTGCCAGCAGCAAAAGACCGGGACAGGCCTCCTACGAGCAGTACTTC. Protein sequence: CASSKRPGQASYEQYF.

This clone was detected a few times. V is TRBV15 and J is TRBJ2-2; D ambiguous. The CDR3 is 13 residues long. Germline V gives CDR1 LNHNV, CDR2 YYDKDF (reference sequence). Deletions cut 5 bases from V and 3 bases from J, with 7 bases between. The DNA of the CDR3 is TGTGCCACCAGCGCCCACTACACCGGGGAGCTGTTTTTT. Amino acid sequence: CATSAHYTGELFF.

V is TRBV5-1 and J is TRBJ2-2; 8 bases are shared with TRBD1. The germline CDR1 and CDR2 sequences are SGHRS and YFSETQ. Losses at the gene ends were 4 bases for V and 4 bases for J; bases not matched to a gene: 6. The CDR3 spans 15 residues. CDR3 sequence reads: CASSPGQGGTGELFF. The CDR3 DNA follows: TGCGCCAGCAGCCCTGGACAGGGAGGCACCGGGGAGCTGTTTTTT.

V gene TRBV4-1 combines with J gene TRBJ1-1; D possibly corresponds to TRBD1 (6 bases). There are 14 residues in the CDR3. Trimming took 1 base from V and 1 from J, leaving 7 bases between them. Per germline, CDR1 MGHRA and CDR2 YSYEKL. The chain's CDR3 is CASSQAGQNTEAFF. In DNA form, the CDR3 reads TGCGCCAGCAGCCAAGCGGGACAGAACACTGAAGCTTTCTTT.

CDR3 DNA: TGTGCCAGCAGCGAGACAGGGAGGTGGACCGGGGAGCTGTTTTTT. Translated: CASSETGRWTGELFF. J is TRBJ2-2 and V is TRBV9, with TRBD1 as a possible D gene (7 bases). Germline-derived CDR1 and CDR2 are SGDLS and YYNGEE. The CDR3 consists of 15 residues. Between the trimmed V and J ends, which lost 3 bases and 5 bases, there was a span of 14 bases.